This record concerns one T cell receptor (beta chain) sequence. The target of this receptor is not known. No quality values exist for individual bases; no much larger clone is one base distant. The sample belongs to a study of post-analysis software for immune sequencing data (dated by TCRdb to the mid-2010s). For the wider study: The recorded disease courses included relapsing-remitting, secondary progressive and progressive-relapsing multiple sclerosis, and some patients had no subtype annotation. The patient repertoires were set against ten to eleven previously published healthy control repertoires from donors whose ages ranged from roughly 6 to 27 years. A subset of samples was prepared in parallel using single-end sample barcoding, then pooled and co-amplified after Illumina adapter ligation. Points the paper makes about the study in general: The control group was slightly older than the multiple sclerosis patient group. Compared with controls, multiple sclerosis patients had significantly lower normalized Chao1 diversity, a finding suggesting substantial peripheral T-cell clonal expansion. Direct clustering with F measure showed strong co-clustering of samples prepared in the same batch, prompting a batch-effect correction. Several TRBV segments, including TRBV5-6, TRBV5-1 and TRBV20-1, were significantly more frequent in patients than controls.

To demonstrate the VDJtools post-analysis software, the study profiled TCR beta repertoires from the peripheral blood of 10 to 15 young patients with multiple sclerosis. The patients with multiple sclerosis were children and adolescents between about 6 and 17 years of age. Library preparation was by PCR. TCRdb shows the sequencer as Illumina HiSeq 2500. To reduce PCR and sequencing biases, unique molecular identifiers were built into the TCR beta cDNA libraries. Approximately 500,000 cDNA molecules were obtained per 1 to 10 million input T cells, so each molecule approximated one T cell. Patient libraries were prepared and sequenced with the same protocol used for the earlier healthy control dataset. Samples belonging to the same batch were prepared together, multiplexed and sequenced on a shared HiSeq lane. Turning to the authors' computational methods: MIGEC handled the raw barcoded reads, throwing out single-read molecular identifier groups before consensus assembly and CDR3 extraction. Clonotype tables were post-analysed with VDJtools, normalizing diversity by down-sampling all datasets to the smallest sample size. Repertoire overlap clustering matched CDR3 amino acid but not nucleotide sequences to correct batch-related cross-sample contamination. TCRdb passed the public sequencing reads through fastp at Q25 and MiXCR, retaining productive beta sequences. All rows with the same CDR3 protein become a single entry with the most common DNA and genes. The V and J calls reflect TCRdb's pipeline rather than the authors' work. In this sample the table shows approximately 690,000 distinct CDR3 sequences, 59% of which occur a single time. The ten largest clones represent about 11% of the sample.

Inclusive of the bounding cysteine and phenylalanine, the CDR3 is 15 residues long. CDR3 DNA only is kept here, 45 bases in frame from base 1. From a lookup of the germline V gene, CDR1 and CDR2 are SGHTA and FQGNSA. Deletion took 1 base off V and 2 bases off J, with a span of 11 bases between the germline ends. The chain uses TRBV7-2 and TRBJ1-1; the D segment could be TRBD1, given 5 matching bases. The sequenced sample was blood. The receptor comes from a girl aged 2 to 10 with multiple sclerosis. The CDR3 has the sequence CASSLDSTVNTEAFF. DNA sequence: TGTGCCAGCAGCTTAGACTCGACAGTAAACACTGAAGCTTTCTTT.